This entry lists 7 T cell receptor beta chains sequenced from one sample in a study of T-cell reconstitution after alpha-beta-depleted transplantation in children. Unique molecular identifiers were incorporated into the prepared TCRbeta library. TCRdb re-called the PCR reads with MiXCR, one entry per CDR3 protein. This table has about 170,000 distinct CDR3 sequences, more than 9.5% appearing once. Sample: PBMCs, taken before TCRalphabeta/CD19-depleted stem cell transplant. These receptors all come from a boy aged 2-9 years with acute myeloid leukemia, due to receive a stem cell transplant.

This clonotype was seen at least ten times. The rearrangement links TRBV11-2 to TRBJ1-6, with D unresolved. Between the trimmed V and J ends, which lost 1 base and 2 bases, there was a span of 15 bases. Looked up from germline, CDR1 is SGHAT and CDR2 is FQNNGV. CDR3 length: 18 amino acids. CDR3 in amino acids: CASSLVSPLDTYNSPLHF. The CDR3 DNA reads as TGTGCCAGCAGCTTAGTATCTCCGTTGGATACCTATAATTCACCCCTCCACTTT.

This clonotype was observed at least ten times. Written as DNA, the CDR3 is TGTGCCAGCAGCCCGACAGTCTATAATTCACCCCTCCACTTT. Its translation: CASSPTVYNSPLHF. The genes are TRBV6-2 or TRBV6-3 and TRBJ1-6; D may be TRBD1 (5 bases). The CDR3 is 14 residues long. Germline V gene data show CDR1 as MNHEY and CDR2 as SVGEGT. Trimming removed 6 bases from V and 3 bases from J, with 9 bases in between.

V gene TRBV4-1 combines with J gene TRBJ2-1; 9 bases align to TRBD1. The CDR3 has 17 amino acids. V lost 1 base and J lost 5; bases outside the gene matches: 9. From germline, CDR1 is MGHRA and CDR2 YSYEKL. CDR3 in amino acids: CASSQGPGQGRNNEQFF. The CDR3 region has the DNA TGCGCCAGCAGCCAAGGACCGGGACAGGGACGAAACAATGAGCAGTTCTTC.

The rearrangement joins TRBV6-1 to TRBJ2-7; tentative D call: TRBD1 (6 bases). With 6 bases removed from V and 1 base from J, the gap between germline ends came to 13 bases. The germline gives CDR1 MNHNS, CDR2 SASEGT. This CDR3 region has 14 residues. DNA of the CDR3: TGTGCCAGCAGACCCTGGACAGATTCCTACGAGCAGTACGTC. Translating it yields CASRPWTDSYEQYV.

This clonotype has at least ten counts. The V call is TRBV4-2, the J call TRBJ2-3, with D perhaps matching TRBD1 (6 bases). Germline V gene sequence: CDR1 LGHNA, CDR2 YNFKEQ. The CDR3 has 16 amino acids. Trimming shortened V by 4 bases and J by 0 bases, and 14 bases separated the two germline ends. This chain's CDR3 is CASSPGQYVSTDTQYF. The CDR3, as DNA: TGTGCCAGCAGCCCTGGACAGTACGTTAGCACAGATACGCAGTATTTT.

This clonotype was counted many times. The V and J genes are TRBV6-1 and TRBJ1-3; 8 nucleotides agree with TRBD1. Germline values: CDR1 MNHNS, CDR2 SASEGT. The V segment lost 5 bases and the J segment 5 bases; nucleotides outside the gene matches: 2. CDR3 length: 13 residues. CDR3 protein: CASSRQGRNTIYF. The CDR3 DNA reads TGTGCCAGCAGTAGACAGGGGAGAAACACCATATATTTT.

This clonotype was picked up many times. V and J are TRBV6-5 and TRBJ2-7; 9 bases fit TRBD1. Germline V CDR1 and CDR2: MNHEY, SVGAGI. The V segment lost 4 bases and the J segment 9 bases; nucleotides outside the gene matches: 7. The CDR3 is 13 residues long. Written as DNA, the CDR3 is TGTGCCAGCAGTTCCGGGACAGGGTTCGTGCAGTACTTC. It specifies CASSSGTGFVQYF.